This T cell receptor (beta chain) was retrieved from a study of vaccination and CD4 T cells after COVID-19. Whole-study context: Six males and four females, two of them Hispanic, were enrolled as convalescents.

The study, taken as a whole, reports: Among reactive clones from convalescent patients, a median approximately 86% appeared only post-vaccination. Median numbers of SARS-CoV-2-reactive clonotypes increased from roughly 19 to 38 (not a significant change).

Sequencing of DNA taken from cultured CD4+ T cells relied on the Oncomine TCR Beta short-read assay. Extraction of genomic DNA was performed on cultured CD4+ T cells. TCRdb reanalysed the PCR reads using MiXCR and keeps one entry per CDR3 protein. The table includes around 19,000 distinct CDR3 sequences, 55% detected once. The CDR3 consists of 16 residues. From germline, CDR1 is ENHRY and CDR2 SYGVKD. The trim removed 10 bases at V and 7 bases at J, leaving 20 bases unmatched. Specified treatment: roughly 10-day PBMC culture with coronavirus spike peptide pools or control peptides (ViraFEST assay). Note on this clonotype: Antigen unknown.

J is TRBJ1-2 and V is TRBV10-3, with TRBD1 matching over 8 bases. Sequencing input: CD4+ T cells from blood, cultured in vitro. This clonotype originated in a human donor who had recovered from COVID-19. The CDR3 protein is CATADYPGQATFGYTF. Written as DNA, the CDR3 is TGTGCCACCGCTGATTATCCGGGACAGGCAACCTTTGGCTACACCTTC.